This T cell receptor (beta chain) was captured by sequencing in a study of CD8+CD57+ T cells in acquired aplastic anemia. Overall study context: An average of roughly 3 ug of DNA was obtained from sorted CD4+ and CD8+ cells.

Trimming removed 6 bases at V and 7 bases at J, with 10 bases between. Germline loops: CDR1 ENHRY, CDR2 SYGVKD. The CDR3 has 13 residues. According to the study, genomic DNA was the template for TCR beta VDJ and CDR3 profiling. MiXCR, run by TCRdb on the reads, gives a single entry per CDR3 protein. The data hold around 430,000 distinct CDR3 sequences, with approximately 33% observed a single time. This clonotype was seen many times. Its antigen remains unknown. Sequenced patients had shown CD8+CD57+ cell expansion by flow cytometry. Overall study findings and caveats: Levels of CD8+ Simpson's diversity were not significantly distinct in patients versus controls. Both patients and controls carried the same twenty-nine CD8+ CDR3 sequences.

V is TRBV10-3 and J is TRBJ1-6; D unclear. The TCR comes from a human donor with aplastic anemia. The sample comprised sorted CD4+, CD8+, or CD8+CD57+ T cells (not recorded which) from PBMCs. CDR3 amino acids: CAIRREDNSPLHF. The CDR3 DNA is TGTGCCATCAGAAGGGAGGACAATTCACCCCTCCACTTT.